This T cell receptor (beta chain) came from a study of vaccination and CD4 T cells after COVID-19. Overall study: Median time from COVID diagnosis to post-COVID sampling was 101 days (35 to 161). For post-vaccine samples, collection took place a median roughly 72 days after dose two, ranging from 14 to 241.

Documented time point: late sampling 161 to 241 days after vaccination in three convalescent patients. Treatment in this sample: approximately nine-day PBMC culture with coronavirus spike peptide pools or control peptides (ViraFEST assay). Researchers used the Oncomine TCR Beta short-read assay to sequence DNA from cultured CD4+ T cells. TCRdb recomputed calls from the PCR reads with MiXCR, one row per CDR3 protein. The table includes some 19,000 distinct CDR3 sequences, around 50% detected once. Germline V lookup: CDR1 SEHNR, CDR2 FQNEAQ (reference sequence). V was shortened by 10 bases and J by 2 bases, with 13 bases between the two germline ends. The length of the CDR3 is 13 residues. Points on this clonotype: What it binds is not known.

Study observations and caveats: Convalescent patients displayed a median about 86% of reactive clones emerging only post-vaccination.

This TCR was recovered from a human donor who had recovered from COVID-19. The starting material was CD4+ T cells from blood, cultured in vitro, obtained about 7 months after SARS-CoV-2 vaccination. The V and J genes are TRBV7-9 and TRBJ2-3; D may be TRBD1 (6 bases). CDR3 bases: TGTGCCATTTTCAGGGGTCACACAGATACGCAGTATTTT. Protein: CAIFRGHTDTQYF.